These 23 T cell receptor beta chains were all obtained from the same sample, sequenced in a study of cytomegalovirus exposure and HLA in healthy donors. The PCR ran on 60 Vbeta and 13 Jbeta primers. Assay: immunoSEQ multiplex PCR; the TCRdb copy retains only in-frame clones and omits some. The repertoire holds 95,000 to 150,000 clones, with less than 90% as singletons. Material for sequencing was PBMCs. The receptors stem from a man in his late teens or twenties in good health and CMV-seropositive.

This clone was detected only a few times. The chain carries TRBV27 and TRBJ2-7; tentative D call: TRBD2 (5 bases). This CDR3 spans 15 amino acids. V shed 0 bases and J shed 4 bases, with 13 bases lying between them. Germline loops: CDR1 MNHEY, CDR2 SMNVEV (reference sequence). The CDR3 loop is CASSLSPGGGYEQYF. CDR3 DNA sequence: TGTGCCAGCAGTTTATCTCCCGGTGGAGGTTACGAGCAGTACTTC.

This clone is a singleton in its sample. V gene TRBV7-2 combines with J gene TRBJ2-3, with D maybe TRBD1 (5 bases). V shed 1 base and J shed 2 bases, with 13 bases lying between them. Germline CDR1 reads SGHTA; CDR2 reads FQGNSA. This CDR3 comprises 16 residues. The CDR3 reads CASSLGLLGATDTQYF. The CDR3 region has the DNA TGTGCCAGCAGCTTAGGACTCCTTGGGGCCACAGATACGCAGTATTTT.

A word on this clone: Compared with germline, one end of the junction differs, possibly owing to a read error. The chain links TRBV7-9 to TRBJ1-1, with 7 bases lining up with TRBD1. Germline V gene data show CDR1 as SEHNR and CDR2 as FQNEAQ (reference sequence). This CDR3 contains 12 residues. The DNA for the CDR3 is TGTTCCAGCAGCTTAGGGGACAGTGAAGCTTTCTTT. Residues: CSSSLGDSEAFF.

The rearrangement links TRBV5-1 to TRBJ1-2, with D tentatively TRBD1 (5 bases). The CDR3 spans 13 residues. Trimming left V 4 bases short and J 4 bases short, with 11 bases between. Germline V lookup: CDR1 SGHRS, CDR2 YFSETQ. The CDR3 reads CASSPGGVYGYTF. Written as DNA, the CDR3 is TGCGCCAGCAGCCCTGGAGGGGTCTATGGCTACACCTTC.

V gene TRBV5-1 combines with J gene TRBJ2-2, with 11 bases that match TRBD2. The ends lost 2 bases at V and 7 bases at J; junction bases unmatched: 7. This CDR3 has 16 residues. Germline values: CDR1 SGHRS, CDR2 YFSETQ. The CDR3 sequence: CASSFPGTSGVGELFF. CDR3 nucleotide sequence: TGCGCCAGCAGCTTCCCCGGGACTAGCGGAGTCGGGGAGCTGTTTTTT.

The chain has TRBV30 and TRBJ1-6; 9 nucleotides line up with TRBD1. This CDR3 spans 15 amino acids. Trimming removed 0 bases from V and 8 bases from J; junction bases left unmatched: 5. Germline CDR1 reads GTSNPN; CDR2 reads SVGIG (reference sequence). The CDR3 DNA reads as TGTGCCTGGAGTGTGTCTAGGACAGGGGATTCACCCCTCCACTTT. This codes for CAWSVSRTGDSPLHF.

J is TRBJ2-7 and V is TRBV28; 7 bases match TRBD1. Germline V lookup: CDR1 MDHEN, CDR2 SYDVKM. V shed 4 bases and J 3 bases; nucleotides not matched to a gene: 3. The CDR3 extends over 13 amino acids. The CDR3 loop is CASSWGQYYEQYF. CDR3 DNA sequence: TGTGCCAGCAGTTGGGGACAGTACTACGAGCAGTACTTC.

J is TRBJ1-1 and V is TRBV28; D unclear. Germline loops: CDR1 MDHEN, CDR2 SYDVKM. This CDR3 is 14 amino acids long. Trimming cost V 7 bases and J 1 base, with 13 bases left between them. The CDR3 DNA is TGTGCCAGCACCCGTGGAGTTAGGAACACTGAAGCTTTCTTT. Residues: CASTRGVRNTEAFF.

The genes are TRBV19 and TRBJ2-3, with 12 bases aligning to TRBD2. V lost 5 bases and J lost 7; bases outside the gene matches: 10. The CDR3 length is 16 residues. CDR1 is LNHDA and CDR2 is SQIVND in the germline V gene (reference sequence). In nucleotides, the CDR3 is TGTGCCAGTAGTCCCCGGACTAGCGGGGCCTCGAATACGCAGTATTTT. This encodes CASSPRTSGASNTQYF.

V and J are TRBV9 and TRBJ1-3; D is ambiguous. V lost 4 bases, J lost 3 bases, and 14 bases lay in between. CDR1 and CDR2 from the germline V gene are SGDLS and YYNGEE. The CDR3 has 15 residues. The CDR3 region has the DNA TGTGCCAGCAGCCCAGGACCGGGATTTGGAAACACCATATATTTT. Translating gives CASSPGPGFGNTIYF.

V gene TRBV2 combines with J gene TRBJ2-3; tentative D call: TRBD1 (5 bases). Germline-derived CDR1 and CDR2 are SNHLY and FYNNEI. V lost 7 bases and J 3 bases, leaving 14 bases between the germline ends. This CDR3 region has 14 residues. The chain's CDR3 is CASMGQTITDTQYF. The CDR3 bases are TGTGCCAGCATGGGGCAAACTATTACAGATACGCAGTATTTT. Full variable domain (outside the CDR3, taken from reference TRBV2 and TRBJ2-3): EPEVTQTPSHQVTQMGQEVILRCVPISNHLYFYWYRQILGQKVEFLVSFYNNEISEKSEIFDDQFSVERPDGSNFTLKIRSTKLEDSAMYFCASMGQTITDTQYFGPGTRLTVL.

This clone occurred once. The genes are TRBV6-1 and TRBJ2-5; unclear D gene. The J call is doubtful: the DNA matches TRBJ2-7 better. Germline values: CDR1 MNHNS, CDR2 SASEGT. The CDR3 totals 13 residues. The CDR3 loop is CASSAREAYEQYF. CDR3 bases: TGTGCCAGCAGTGCTCGTGAGGCCTACGAGCAGTACTTC.

The rearrangement uses TRBV5-6 and TRBJ2-7; D is perhaps TRBD2 (6 bases). Germline lookup yields CDR1 SGHDT and CDR2 YYEEEE. The V gene lost 3 bases and the J gene lost 3 bases, with 16 bases spanning the gap. This CDR3 is built from 15 residues. In DNA, the CDR3 is TGTGCCAGCAGCTCCCGGACGGGGGTCCTCTACGAGCAGTACTTC. This codes for CASSSRTGVLYEQYF.

This chain links TRBV4-2 with TRBJ2-2; TRBD2 agrees at 9 bases. Trimming removed 1 base from V and 7 bases from J; junction bases left unmatched: 7. The CDR3 spans 16 residues. Germline V gene lookup returns CDR1 LGHNA and CDR2 YNFKEQ. DNA for the CDR3: TGTGCCAGCAGCCAAGCAGAGCGGGGGGCCGGCGGGGAGCTGTTTTTT. The encoded protein is CASSQAERGAGGELFF.

The chain joins TRBV7-9 to TRBJ1-2; no definite D call. V was cut by 1 base and J by 7 bases, with 10 bases left in between. The CDR3 totals 13 residues. The germline CDR1 and CDR2 sequences are SEHNR and FQNEAQ (reference sequence). CDR3 coding DNA: TGTGCCAGCAGCTTAGAACAGTACGGTGGCTACACCTTC. Its translation: CASSLEQYGGYTF.

V is TRBV28 and J is TRBJ2-3, with 7 positions matching TRBD1. Germline V gene sequence: CDR1 MDHEN, CDR2 SYDVKM. The CDR3 totals 17 residues. The trim removed 2 bases at V and 11 bases at J, leaving 19 bases unmatched. Here the CDR3 reads CASSLPVASYRGAKQYF. In DNA form, the CDR3 reads TGTGCCAGCAGTTTACCGGTGGCATCGTACAGGGGCGCCAAGCAGTATTTT.

This clone was observed a few times. This chain connects TRBV9 to TRBJ2-2, with D unresolved. The CDR3 is made up of 13 amino acids. The V gene lost 0 bases and the J gene lost 6 bases, with 6 bases spanning the gap. The V gene's germline CDR1 is SGDLS and CDR2 YYNGEE. The CDR3 region is CASSVGVPGELFF. CDR3 sequence (DNA): TGTGCCAGCAGCGTAGGAGTACCCGGGGAGCTGTTTTTT.

In this sample, this clone turned up a few times. The CDR3 DNA follows: TGTGCCATCGGACAGGGGGCCGAAAATGAAGCTTTCTTT. This encodes CAIGQGAENEAFF. This sequence joins TRBV6-1 and TRBJ1-1; 11 nucleotides agree with TRBD1. Germline assignment: CDR1 MNHNS and CDR2 SASEGT. Trimming took 10 bases from V and 7 from J; bases not matched to a gene: 8. This CDR3 spans 13 amino acids.

This sequence joins TRBV11-3 and TRBJ2-7; D remains ambiguous. Trimming pared 3 bases from V and 1 base from J, leaving 13 bases between. This CDR3 spans 15 amino acids. CDR1 is SGHNT, CDR2 YENEEA, per germline. CDR3: CASSFTGSPSYEQYF. The DNA for the CDR3 is TGTGCCAGCAGCTTTACCGGGTCTCCTTCCTACGAGCAGTACTTC.

This clone was detected once. The gene calls are TRBV5-1 and TRBJ2-5; 8 nucleotides match TRBD1. Germline values: CDR1 SGHRS, CDR2 YFSETQ. The CDR3 is 15 amino acids. V gave up 3 bases and J gave up 2 bases; unmatched junction bases: 6. The CDR3 DNA reads TGCGCCAGCAGCTCTTACAGGGGGGAACAAGAGACCCAGTACTTC. This translates into CASSSYRGEQETQYF.

This clone has more than one count but fewer than ten. This chain links TRBV10-2 with TRBJ1-4, with 7 bases that match TRBD1. Germline CDR1 is WSHSY and CDR2 is SAAADI. CDR3 length equals 16 residues. J lost 0 bases, V lost 8 bases, and 9 bases had no gene match. Written as DNA, the CDR3 is TGCGCCAGCGGTGGACAGGTGTCTTCAACTAATGAAAAACTGTTTTTT. It encodes CASGGQVSSTNEKLFF.

This clone was picked up one time. The chain has TRBV5-1 and TRBJ1-1, with 7 nucleotides matching TRBD1. Germline CDR1 reads SGHRS; CDR2 reads YFSETQ. The CDR3 loop spans 15 amino acids. Unmatched junction bases numbered 4, after V lost 2 bases and J lost 0 bases. CDR3 sequence reads: CASSFTTGLNTEAFF. CDR3 in DNA: TGCGCCAGCAGCTTCACGACAGGGTTGAACACTGAAGCTTTCTTT. The full variable domain, with the rest looked up from reference TRBV5-1 and TRBJ1-1, is KAGVTQTPRYLIKTRGQQVTLSCSPISGHRSVSWYQQTPGQGLQFLFEYFSETQRNKGNFPGRFSGRQFSNSRSEMNVSTLELGDSALYLCASSFTTGLNTEAFFGQGTRLTVV.

V and J are TRBV4-1 and TRBJ2-7; 11 bases agree with TRBD1. J gave up 2 bases and V 2 bases, and 5 bases lay outside the gene matches. Germline lookup yields CDR1 MGHRA and CDR2 YSYEKL. This CDR3 spans 16 amino acids. CDR3 amino acids: CASSQLPGQGAYEQYF. Here the CDR3 DNA reads TGCGCCAGCAGCCAACTACCGGGACAGGGGGCCTACGAGCAGTACTTC.